The 25 T cell receptor beta chains reported below all come from one sample, sequenced in a study of blood T cell repertoires in COVID-19. Using immunoSEQ multiplex PCR, the repertoire was profiled, and TCRdb retains in-frame clones only, with some absent. The sample includes 65,000 to 70,000 clones, approximately 86% of them seen just once. The specimen was peripheral blood. Receptors originate from a woman between 55 and 75 years old with acute or convalescent COVID-19.

The chain uses TRBV11-3 and TRBJ2-1, with D tentatively TRBD2 (5 bases). This CDR3 contains 12 residues. V was cut by 1 base and J by 11 bases, with 9 bases left in between. The germline V gene encodes CDR1 SGHNT and CDR2 YENEEA. The chain's CDR3 is CASSLVTGKQFF. In nucleotides, the CDR3 is TGTGCCAGCAGCTTAGTGACCGGGAAGCAGTTCTTC.

The chain links TRBV19 to TRBJ2-1; TRBD2 matches 12 bases. V lost 1 base to trimming and J lost 6 bases; unmatched junction nucleotides: 4. From germline, CDR1 is LNHDA and CDR2 SQIVND (reference sequence). CDR3 size: 16 residues. The CDR3 region has the DNA TGTGCCAGTAGTATAGGGGCTAGCGGGAGGGTCAATGAGCAGTTCTTC. This translates into CASSIGASGRVNEQFF. The variable domain in full, with the rest retrieved from reference TRBV19 and TRBJ2-1, is DGGITQSPKYLFRKEGQNVTLSCEQNLNHDAMYWYRQDPGQGLRLIYYSQIVNDFQKGDIAEGYSVSREKKESFPLTVTSAQKNPTAFYLCASSIGASGRVNEQFFGPGTRLTVL.

The chain is built from TRBV12-3 or TRBV12-4 and TRBJ1-2, with no clear D. Trimming removed 5 bases at V and 9 bases at J, with 16 bases between. The CDR3 has 13 amino acids. CDR3 loop: CASSAGPGNRYTF. CDR3 in DNA: TGTGCCAGCAGTGCCGGGCCCGGGAATCGCTACACCTTC.

V gene TRBV3-1 (or the pseudogene TRBV3-2) combines with J gene TRBJ2-7; 12 bases align to TRBD2. The V segment lost 2 bases and the J segment 0 bases; nucleotides outside the gene matches: 11. This CDR3 has 19 residues. The germline V gene encodes CDR1 LGHDT and CDR2 YNNKEL (reference sequence). In nucleotides, the CDR3 is TGTGCCAGCAGCCAAAAATGGGGGCTAGCGGGAGGGAGCTCCTACGAGCAGTACTTC. Translating gives CASSQKWGLAGGSSYEQYF.

In the case of this clone: The junction and the germline gene differ at one end; a read error may be behind it. The J gene is TRBJ2-3, the V gene TRBV7-3; 7 nucleotides agree with TRBD1. Germline V CDR1 and CDR2: SGHTA, FQGTGA. The CDR3 is made up of 14 amino acids. The CDR3 sequence is CASSSDRATHTQYF. For the CDR3, the DNA is TGTGCCAGCAGCTCAGACAGGGCCACACATACGCAGTATTTT.

The sample holds a few counts of this clone. The chain is built from TRBV11-2 and TRBJ1-5; 7 bases match TRBD1. This CDR3 is built from 15 residues. Germline CDR1 reads SGHAT; CDR2 reads FQNNGV. The J segment lost 0 bases and the V segment lost 4 bases, leaving 3 bases of the junction unmatched. CDR3: CASSSGTVSNQPQHF. CDR3 DNA sequence: TGTGCCAGCAGCTCTGGGACAGTTAGCAATCAGCCCCAGCATTTT.

The CDR3 sequence is CSVEDSPGETQYF. CDR3 nucleotide sequence: TGCAGCGTTGAAGACAGCCCGGGGGAGACCCAGTACTTC. This chain uses TRBV29-1 with TRBJ2-5; TRBD2 might be the D (5 bases). Trimming stripped 0 bases from V and 5 bases from J, with 10 bases between. The CDR3 extends over 13 amino acids. Germline CDR1 and CDR2: SQVTM and ANQGSEA. Using reference TRBV29-1 and TRBJ2-5 for the parts outside the CDR3, the full variable domain is SAVISQKPSRDICQRGTSLTIQCQVDSQVTMMFWYRQQPGQSLTLIATANQGSEATYESGFVIDKFPISRPNLTFSTLTVSNMSPEDSSIYLCSVEDSPGETQYFGPGTRLLVL.

This clone has a single count. One end of the junction is discordant with germline, which a read error may explain. This chain uses TRBV7-9 with TRBJ2-3, with 10 positions matching TRBD1. CDR3 length: 12 residues. Germline assignment: CDR1 SEHNR and CDR2 FQNEAQ (reference sequence). The CDR3 DNA follows: TGTGCCAGCAGCTTAGGACAGGGGGCGAGATTTTTT. Protein product: CASSLGQGARFF.

CDR3 DNA sequence: TGCGCCAGCAGCCCCCGAGGGACAGGCTACCAAGAGACCCAGTACTTC. Its protein is CASSPRGTGYQETQYF. The chain joins TRBV5-1 to TRBJ2-5; 8 bases line up with TRBD1. This CDR3 is 16 amino acids long. J gave up 0 bases and V 4 bases, and 8 bases lay outside the gene matches. Germline V gives CDR1 SGHRS, CDR2 YFSETQ.

The chain joins TRBV7-6 to TRBJ2-1; 11 bases are shared with TRBD2. Germline trimming cut 1 base from V and 0 bases from J; bases unmatched to any gene: 2. From germline, CDR1 is SGHVS and CDR2 FNYEAQ. The CDR3 covers 17 residues. This chain's CDR3 is CASSLVTSGSSYNEQFF. CDR3 nucleotides: TGTGCCAGCAGCTTAGTTACTAGCGGGAGCTCCTACAATGAGCAGTTCTTC.

J is TRBJ2-3 and V is TRBV4-1, with D unresolved. V was trimmed by 0 bases and J by 1 base, leaving 14 bases between them. The CDR3 extends over 17 amino acids. Germline values: CDR1 MGHRA, CDR2 YSYEKL. As DNA, the CDR3 is TGCGCCAGCAGCCAAGATCCGGAGAGCTCCCGCACAGATACGCAGTATTTT. Translated: CASSQDPESSRTDTQYF.

This sequence joins TRBV24-1 and TRBJ2-3; maybe TRBD1 (6 bases). The CDR3 length is 14 residues. Trimming shortened V by 6 bases and J by 6 bases, and 15 bases separated the two germline ends. Per the germline V gene, CDR1 is KGHDR and CDR2 is SFDVKD. In nucleotides, the CDR3 is TGTGCCACCAGTTCTCTACAGGGTGACGATACGCAGTATTTT. Translation gives CATSSLQGDDTQYF.

The rearrangement links TRBV28 to TRBJ2-7; maybe TRBD2 (6 bases). Trimming left V 3 bases short and J 2 bases short, with 8 bases between. Per the germline V gene, CDR1 is MDHEN and CDR2 is SYDVKM. This CDR3 has 13 residues. The CDR3 nucleotides read TGTGCCAGCAGTTTCCGCGGGGCCTACGAGCAGTACTTC. Translating it yields CASSFRGAYEQYF.

The chain links TRBV19 to TRBJ1-5; TRBD1 matches at 7 bases. Germline trimming cut 5 bases from V and 4 bases from J; bases unmatched to any gene: 2. The CDR3 loop spans 13 amino acids. CDR1 is LNHDA and CDR2 is SQIVND in the germline V gene (reference sequence). For the CDR3, the DNA is TGTGCCAGTAGTGGACAGGCGAATCAGCCCCAGCATTTT. Translation: CASSGQANQPQHF. Full variable domain (outside the CDR3, taken from reference TRBV19 and TRBJ1-5): DGGITQSPKYLFRKEGQNVTLSCEQNLNHDAMYWYRQDPGQGLRLIYYSQIVNDFQKGDIAEGYSVSREKKESFPLTVTSAQKNPTAFYLCASSGQANQPQHFGDGTRLSIL.

The chain uses TRBV19 and TRBJ2-3; TRBD2 matches at 8 bases. CDR3 size: 13 residues. Trimming took 5 bases from V and 5 from J; bases not matched to a gene: 3. Per the germline V gene, CDR1 is LNHDA and CDR2 is SQIVND (reference sequence). The CDR3 DNA sequence: TGTGCCAGTAGTTCGGGGGGGCAAGATACGCAGTATTTT. It yields the protein CASSSGGQDTQYF.

The gene calls are TRBV30 and TRBJ2-1, with 9 bases that match TRBD1. This CDR3 has 13 amino acids. The V gene end was trimmed by 5 bases and the J gene end by 8 bases; junction bases not matched to a gene: 7. Germline CDR1 reads GTSNPN; CDR2 reads SVGIG (reference sequence). CDR3 in amino acids: CAWAPGTGHEQFF. CDR3 sequence (DNA): TGTGCCTGGGCCCCCGGGACAGGGCATGAGCAGTTCTTC.

The rearrangement uses TRBV2 and TRBJ1-5; maybe TRBD1 (6 bases). The CDR3 length is 12 residues. Trimming took 8 bases from V and 7 from J, leaving 12 bases between them. Germline CDR1 reads SNHLY; CDR2 reads FYNNEI. CDR3 nucleotides: TGTGCCAGCGACAGGCAAGGGCAGCCCCAGCATTTT. As protein: CASDRQGQPQHF.

J is TRBJ2-4 and V is TRBV5-6; D is perhaps TRBD1 (6 bases). Trimming took 6 bases from V and 9 from J, leaving 22 bases between them. In germline, CDR1 is SGHDT, CDR2 YYEEEE. CDR3 length: 15 residues. CDR3 sequence reads: CASTMISDSSVIQYF. DNA of the CDR3: TGTGCCAGCACCATGATATCGGACAGTTCGGTCATTCAGTACTTC. Full variable domain (rest looked up from reference TRBV5-6 and TRBJ2-4): DAGVTQSPTHLIKTRGQQVTLRCSPKSGHDTVSWYQQALGQGPQFIFQYYEEEERQRGNFPDRFSGHQFPNYSSELNVNALLLGDSALYLCASTMISDSSVIQYFGAGTRLSVL.

The V and J genes are TRBV7-3 and TRBJ2-1; weak D call: TRBD2 (5 bases). V lost 1 base, J lost 4 bases, and 20 bases lay in between. This CDR3 contains 18 residues. Germline V lookup: CDR1 SGHTA, CDR2 FQGTGA. This chain's CDR3 is CASSLNLAGPPIYNEQFF. The CDR3 nucleotides are TGTGCCAGCAGCTTAAATTTGGCGGGCCCACCCATATACAATGAGCAGTTCTTC. Combining the CDR3 with reference TRBV7-3 and TRBJ2-1 gives the whole variable domain GAGVSQTPSNKVTEKGKYVELRCDPISGHTALYWYRQSLGQGPEFLIYFQGTGAADDSGLPNDRFFAVRPEGSVSTLKIQRTERGDSAVYLCASSLNLAGPPIYNEQFFGPGTRLTVL.

The rearrangement joins TRBV14 to TRBJ1-3, with D uncertain. Trimming pared 8 bases from V and 1 base from J, leaving 6 bases between. The CDR3 loop spans 12 amino acids. Germline CDR1 SGHDN, CDR2 FVKESK. In nucleotides, the CDR3 is TGTGCCAGCCGTCAGTCTGGAAACACCATATATTTT. Protein: CASRQSGNTIYF.

The chain carries TRBV7-2 and TRBJ2-7, with 8 bases that match TRBD1. The CDR3 loop spans 14 amino acids. The V gene's germline CDR1 is SGHTA and CDR2 FQGNSA. The J segment lost 1 base and the V segment lost 3 bases, leaving 2 bases of the junction unmatched. CDR3 nucleotides: TGTGCCAGCAGCTTCAGGGGGCTATCCTACGAGCAGTACTTC. It yields the protein CASSFRGLSYEQYF.

A single count supports this clone. The chain is built from TRBV12-3 or TRBV12-4 and TRBJ2-7, with a tentative D call TRBD2 (5 bases). The CDR3 loop spans 11 amino acids. Deletions cut 3 bases from V and 7 bases from J, with 7 bases between. CDR3: CASSLGREQYF. CDR3 bases: TGTGCCAGCAGTTTGGGGAGAGAGCAGTACTTC.

The genes are TRBV5-1 and TRBJ1-6; D gene ambiguous. V lost 1 base, J lost 9 bases, and 11 bases lay in between. This CDR3 has 14 amino acids. Germline loops: CDR1 SGHRS, CDR2 YFSETQ. The CDR3 bases are TGCGCCAGCAGCTTGACATTAAACACTTCACCCCTCCACTTT. Residues: CASSLTLNTSPLHF.

This sequence joins TRBV7-7 and TRBJ1-4; D ambiguous. V was trimmed by 6 bases and J by 4 bases, leaving 15 bases between them. The CDR3 runs 15 residues. The germline V gene encodes CDR1 SSHAT and CDR2 FNYEAQ (reference sequence). The chain's CDR3 is CASSRTAEVNEKLFF. As DNA, the CDR3 is TGTGCCAGCAGTCGTACAGCGGAGGTTAATGAAAAACTGTTTTTT.

The CDR3: CASSYSNARVNEQFF. CDR3 coding DNA: TGTGCCAGCAGTTACTCGAATGCCAGGGTCAATGAGCAGTTCTTC. The chain links TRBV6-5 to TRBJ2-1, with D possibly being TRBD1 (5 bases). This CDR3 comprises 15 residues. V lost 0 bases and J lost 6, with 12 bases in between. Germline-derived CDR1 and CDR2 are MNHEY and SVGAGI.